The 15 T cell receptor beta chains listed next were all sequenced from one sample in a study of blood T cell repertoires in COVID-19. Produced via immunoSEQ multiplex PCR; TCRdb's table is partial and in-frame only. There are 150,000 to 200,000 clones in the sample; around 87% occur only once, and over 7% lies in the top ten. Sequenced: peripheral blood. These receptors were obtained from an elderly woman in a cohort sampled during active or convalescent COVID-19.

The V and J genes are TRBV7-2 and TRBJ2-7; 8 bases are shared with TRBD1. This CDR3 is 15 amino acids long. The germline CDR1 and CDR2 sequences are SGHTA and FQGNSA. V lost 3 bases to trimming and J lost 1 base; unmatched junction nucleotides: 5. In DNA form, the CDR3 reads TGTGCCAGCAGCTTTAGTAACAGGGGGTCCTACGAGCAGTACTTC. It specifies CASSFSNRGSYEQYF.

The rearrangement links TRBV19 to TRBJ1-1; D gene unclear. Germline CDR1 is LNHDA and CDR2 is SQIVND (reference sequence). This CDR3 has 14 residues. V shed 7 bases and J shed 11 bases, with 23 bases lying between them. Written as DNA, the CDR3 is TGTGCCAGTACCACGGAACAGAACCTCGCGGGGGCTTTCTTT. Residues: CASTTEQNLAGAFF.

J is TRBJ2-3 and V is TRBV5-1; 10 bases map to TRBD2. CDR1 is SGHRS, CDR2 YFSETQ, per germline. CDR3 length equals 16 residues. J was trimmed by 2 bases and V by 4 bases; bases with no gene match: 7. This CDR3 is CASSDGTSELTDTQYF. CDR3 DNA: TGCGCCAGCAGCGACGGGACTAGCGAGCTCACAGATACGCAGTATTTT. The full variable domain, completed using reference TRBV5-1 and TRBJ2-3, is KAGVTQTPRYLIKTRGQQVTLSCSPISGHRSVSWYQQTPGQGLQFLFEYFSETQRNKGNFPGRFSGRQFSNSRSEMNVSTLELGDSALYLCASSDGTSELTDTQYFGPGTRLTVL.

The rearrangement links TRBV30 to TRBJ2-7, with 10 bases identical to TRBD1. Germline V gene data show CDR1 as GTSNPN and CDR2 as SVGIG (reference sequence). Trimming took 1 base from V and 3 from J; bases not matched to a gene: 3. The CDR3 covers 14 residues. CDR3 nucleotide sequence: TGTGCCTGGAGTGGGGACAGGGGCCTCTACGAGCAGTACTTC. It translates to CAWSGDRGLYEQYF.

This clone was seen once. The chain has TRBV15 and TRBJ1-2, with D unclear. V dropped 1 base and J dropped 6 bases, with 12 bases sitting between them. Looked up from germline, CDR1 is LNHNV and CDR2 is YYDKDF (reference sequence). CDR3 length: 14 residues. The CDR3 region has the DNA TGTGCCACCAGCAGAGTGCGGGTCGACGATGGCTACACCTTC. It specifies CATSRVRVDDGYTF.

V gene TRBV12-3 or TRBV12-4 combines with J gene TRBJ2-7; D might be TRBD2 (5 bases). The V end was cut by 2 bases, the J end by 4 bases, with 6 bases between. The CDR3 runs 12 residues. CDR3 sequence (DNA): TGTGCCAGCAGTTTACGGGGATACGAGCAGTACTTC. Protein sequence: CASSLRGYEQYF.

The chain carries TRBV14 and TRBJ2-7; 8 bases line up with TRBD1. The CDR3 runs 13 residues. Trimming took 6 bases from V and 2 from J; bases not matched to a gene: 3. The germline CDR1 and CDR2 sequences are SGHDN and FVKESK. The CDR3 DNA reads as TGTGCCAGCAGATTACAGGGGGCCTACGAGCAGTACTTC. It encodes CASRLQGAYEQYF. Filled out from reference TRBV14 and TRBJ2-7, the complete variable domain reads EAGVTQFPSHSVIEKGQTVTLRCDPISGHDNLYWYRRVMGKEIKFLLHFVKESKQDESGMPNNRFLAERTGGTYSTLKVQPAELEDSGVYFCASRLQGAYEQYFGPGTRLTVT.

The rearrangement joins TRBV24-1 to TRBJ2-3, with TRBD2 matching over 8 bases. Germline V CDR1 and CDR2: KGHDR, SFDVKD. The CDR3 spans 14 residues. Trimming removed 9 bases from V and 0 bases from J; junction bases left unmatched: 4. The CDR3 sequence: CATGTRGSTDTQYF. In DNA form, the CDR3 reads TGTGCCACCGGGACTAGGGGAAGCACAGATACGCAGTATTTT.

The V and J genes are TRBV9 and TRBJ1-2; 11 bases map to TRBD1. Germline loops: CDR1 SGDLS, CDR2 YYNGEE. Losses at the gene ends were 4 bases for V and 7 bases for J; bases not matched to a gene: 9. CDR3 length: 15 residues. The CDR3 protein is CASSTQDRGRGGYTF. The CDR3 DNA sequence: TGTGCCAGCAGCACCCAGGACAGGGGGCGAGGTGGCTACACCTTC.

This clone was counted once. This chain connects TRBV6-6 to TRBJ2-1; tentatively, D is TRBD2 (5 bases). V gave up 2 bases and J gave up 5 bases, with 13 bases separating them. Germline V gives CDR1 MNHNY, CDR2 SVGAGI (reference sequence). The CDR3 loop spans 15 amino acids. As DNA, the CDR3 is TGTGCCAGCAGTTACCTCTTAGCGCTAGACAATGAGCAGTTCTTC. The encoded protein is CASSYLLALDNEQFF.

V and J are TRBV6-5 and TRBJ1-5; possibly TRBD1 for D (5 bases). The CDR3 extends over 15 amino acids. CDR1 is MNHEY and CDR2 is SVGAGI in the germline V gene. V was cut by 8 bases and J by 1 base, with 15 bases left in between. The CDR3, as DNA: TGTGCCAGCGGACTAGGGGTTTTGAGCAATCAGCCCCAGCATTTT. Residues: CASGLGVLSNQPQHF.

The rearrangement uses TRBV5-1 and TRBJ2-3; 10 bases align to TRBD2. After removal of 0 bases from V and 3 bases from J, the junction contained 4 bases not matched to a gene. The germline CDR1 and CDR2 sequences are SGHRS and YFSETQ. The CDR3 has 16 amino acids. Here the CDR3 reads CASSLDIAGGTDTQYF. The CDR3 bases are TGCGCCAGCAGCTTGGACATAGCGGGGGGAACAGATACGCAGTATTTT.

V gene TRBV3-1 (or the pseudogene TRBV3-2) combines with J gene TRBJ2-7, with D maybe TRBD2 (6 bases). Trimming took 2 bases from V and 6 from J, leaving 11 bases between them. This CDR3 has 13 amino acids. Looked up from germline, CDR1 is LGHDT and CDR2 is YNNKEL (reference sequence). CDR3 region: CASSQFGGGEQYF. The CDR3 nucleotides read TGTGCCAGCAGCCAATTCGGGGGTGGCGAGCAGTACTTC.

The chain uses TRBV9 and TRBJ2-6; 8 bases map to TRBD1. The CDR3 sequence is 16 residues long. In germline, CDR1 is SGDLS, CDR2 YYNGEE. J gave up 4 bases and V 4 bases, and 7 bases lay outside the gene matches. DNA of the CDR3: TGTGCCAGCAGCTCGACAGGGGCGCCCGGGGCCAACGTCCTGACTTTC. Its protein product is CASSSTGAPGANVLTF.

The CDR3: CASSYSRGGNYGYTF. The CDR3 DNA reads TGTGCCAGCAGTTACTCCCGGGGGGGAAACTATGGCTACACCTTC. This chain connects TRBV6-5 to TRBJ1-2; weak D call: TRBD1 (5 bases). V was shortened by 0 bases and J by 2 bases, with 10 bases between the two germline ends. CDR1 is MNHEY, CDR2 SVGAGI, per germline. The CDR3 extends over 15 amino acids.